Listed here are 32 T cell receptor beta chains from one sample, sequenced in a study of radiation and T cells in renal cell carcinoma. Time point given: blood 2 weeks post-SBRT. This sample's treatment: 15 Gy SBRT to primary tumor, nephrectomy 4 weeks later. Profiled with immunoSEQ multiplex PCR; TCRdb holds only in-frame clones, not every one. The sample shows some 120,000 clones, 88% of them seen only once. Sample: blood, taken from a patient whose treatment included radiotherapy and nephrectomy. The receptors derive from a woman aged 70-85 years with renal cell carcinoma.

This chain connects TRBV5-1 to TRBJ1-5, with 11 bases matching TRBD1. V lost 5 bases, J lost 6 bases, and 7 bases stayed unmatched. This CDR3 is 15 amino acids long. From germline, CDR1 is SGHRS and CDR2 YFSETQ. The CDR3 DNA follows: TGCGCCAGCAGTTCCGGGACAGGGGGACTTCAGCCCCAGCATTTT. Amino acid sequence: CASSSGTGGLQPQHF.

In this sample, this clone turned up once. The V gene is TRBV6-6, the J gene TRBJ2-7; TRBD1 aligns across 9 bases. This CDR3 comprises 12 residues. Germline V gene sequence: CDR1 MNHNY, CDR2 SVGAGI (reference sequence). V shed 11 bases, J shed 3 bases, and the junction held 5 bases outside the gene matches. This CDR3 is CAAGTGIYEQYF. In nucleotides, the CDR3 is TGTGCCGCAGGGACAGGGATCTACGAGCAGTACTTC.

This clone was observed a handful of times. One end of the junction fails to match germline, which may point to a read error. The V gene is TRBV7-7, the J gene TRBJ2-5; D possibly corresponds to TRBD2 (5 bases). The CDR3 consists of 13 residues. Germline CDR1 reads SSHAT; CDR2 reads FNYEAQ (reference sequence). CDR3: CASSLGGLETQYF. CDR3 in DNA: TGTGCTAGCAGCTTAGGAGGTCTGGAGACCCAGTACTTC.

The chain is built from TRBV4-3 and TRBJ1-2, with D tentatively TRBD1 (6 bases). Germline V gene sequence: CDR1 LGHNA, CDR2 YSLEER. V was clipped by 0 bases and J by 7 bases, with 12 bases between them. The CDR3 loop spans 14 amino acids. CDR3 region: CASSQEGGVGGYTF. The CDR3 nucleotides are TGCGCCAGCAGCCAAGAAGGGGGGGTTGGTGGCTACACCTTC.

The chain carries TRBV4-1 and TRBJ1-5, with D unresolved. CDR3 size: 16 residues. Germline V gene lookup returns CDR1 MGHRA and CDR2 YSYEKL. Trimming removed 0 bases from V and 3 bases from J, with 12 bases in between. The CDR3 nucleotides read TGCGCCAGCAGCCAAGATTCAGAGCACTTCAATCAGCCCCAGCATTTT. Protein: CASSQDSEHFNQPQHF.

The V call is TRBV30, the J call TRBJ2-3, with 9 nucleotides matching TRBD2. The CDR3 is 15 residues long. Unmatched junction bases numbered 2, after V lost 0 bases and J lost 1 base. The germline V gene encodes CDR1 GTSNPN and CDR2 SVGIG (reference sequence). CDR3 DNA sequence: TGTGCCTGGAGTGTAGGCGGGGGGGGCACAGATACGCAGTATTTT. This sequence encodes CAWSVGGGGTDTQYF.

The gene calls are TRBV30 and TRBJ2-2; TRBD1 aligns across 8 bases. Germline trimming cut 3 bases from V and 1 base from J; bases unmatched to any gene: 4. This CDR3 is built from 15 residues. Germline-derived CDR1 and CDR2 are GTSNPN and SVGIG (reference sequence). CDR3 in DNA: TGTGCCTGGAGCAGTGGACAGGGGAACACCGGGGAGCTGTTTTTT. Translated: CAWSSGQGNTGELFF.

The genes are TRBV6-5 and TRBJ2-7; D is unclear. Germline values: CDR1 MNHEY, CDR2 SVGAGI. The CDR3 consists of 15 residues. Trimming pared 0 bases from V and 0 bases from J, leaving 9 bases between. This CDR3 is CASSYSTLRSYEQYF. The CDR3 coding sequence is TGTGCCAGCAGTTACTCGACTCTTCGCTCCTACGAGCAGTACTTC.

The rearrangement joins TRBV6-5 to TRBJ1-4; D is unresolved. The CDR3 loop spans 15 amino acids. Germline loops: CDR1 MNHEY, CDR2 SVGAGI. V lost 2 bases and J 0 bases, leaving 7 bases between the germline ends. CDR3 DNA: TGTGCCAGCAGTTACGGCTGGACAACTAATGAAAAACTGTTTTTT. Its protein product is CASSYGWTTNEKLFF.

This chain links TRBV4-1 with TRBJ1-2; TRBD1 agrees at 9 bases. Germline CDR1 MGHRA, CDR2 YSYEKL. Unmatched junction bases numbered 3, after V lost 1 base and J lost 3 bases. The length of the CDR3 is 15 residues. In nucleotides, the CDR3 is TGCGCCAGCAGCCAAGTCACAGGGGGCTACTATGGCTACACCTTC. Translating gives CASSQVTGGYYGYTF.

The CDR3: CASSMGLAGPTDTQYF. CDR3 DNA sequence: TGTGCCAGTAGTATGGGACTAGCGGGGCCCACAGATACGCAGTATTTT. The chain links TRBV19 to TRBJ2-3; the match to TRBD2 covers 13 bases. Germline CDR1 LNHDA, CDR2 SQIVND (reference sequence). J gave up 2 bases and V 3 bases, and 2 bases lay outside the gene matches. The CDR3 consists of 16 residues.

V is TRBV5-1 and J is TRBJ2-1; no definite D call. This CDR3 spans 16 amino acids. The V gene's germline CDR1 is SGHRS and CDR2 YFSETQ. Trimming stripped 0 bases from V and 0 bases from J, with 10 bases between. CDR3 DNA: TGCGCCAGCAGCTTGGCCGCAAGAAGCTCCTACAATGAGCAGTTCTTC. It yields the protein CASSLAARSSYNEQFF.

The chain recombines TRBV2 with TRBJ1-4, with D possibly being TRBD1 (6 bases). This CDR3 contains 17 residues. Germline V CDR1 and CDR2: SNHLY, FYNNEI. Trimming removed 1 base from V and 7 bases from J, with 19 bases in between. CDR3 bases: TGTGCCAGCAGTGAAGGGGGGGCCTCCCCATGGCGTGAAAAACTGTTTTTT. This encodes CASSEGGASPWREKLFF.

This rearrangement joins TRBV27 to TRBJ2-7; TRBD1 agrees at 8 bases. The V gene's germline CDR1 is MNHEY and CDR2 SMNVEV (reference sequence). V shed 5 bases and J 5 bases; nucleotides not matched to a gene: 5. This CDR3 is built from 13 residues. CDR3 sequence (DNA): TGTGCCAGCAGTCAGACAGGGGCCAACGAGCAGTACTTC. It translates to CASSQTGANEQYF.

V usage is TRBV28 and J usage is TRBJ1-4; 10 bases line up with TRBD1. Germline V gene sequence: CDR1 MDHEN, CDR2 SYDVKM. The CDR3 has 15 amino acids. The junction had 6 bases not matched to a gene; V was cut back by 5 bases and J by 6 bases. The CDR3 is CASSLWTGGDEKLFF. DNA of the CDR3: TGTGCCAGCAGTCTCTGGACAGGGGGTGATGAAAAACTGTTTTTT. Based on the CDR3 plus reference TRBV28 and TRBJ1-4, the full variable domain is DVKVTQSSRYLVKRTGEKVFLECVQDMDHENMFWYRQDPGLGLRLIYFSYDVKMKEKGDIPEGYSVSREKKERFSLILESASTNQTSMYLCASSLWTGGDEKLFFGSGTQLSVL.

The V call is TRBV5-1, the J call TRBJ1-1; D possibly corresponds to TRBD1 (6 bases). The CDR3 loop spans 13 amino acids. The V end lost 7 bases, the J end lost 0 bases, and 10 bases lay between the germline ends. Germline V gives CDR1 SGHRS, CDR2 YFSETQ. The CDR3, as DNA: TGCGCCAGCTATGACAGGATGAACACTGAAGCTTTCTTT. It translates to CASYDRMNTEAFF.

The J gene is TRBJ2-1, the V gene TRBV28; 9 nucleotides line up with TRBD2. The V segment lost 8 bases and the J segment 9 bases; nucleotides outside the gene matches: 5. The CDR3 is 12 residues long. The germline CDR1 and CDR2 sequences are MDHEN and SYDVKM. CDR3 DNA: TGTGCCAGCTCAGCGGGGGGCGGTGAGCAGTTCTTC. Amino acid sequence: CASSAGGGEQFF.

The rearrangement uses TRBV19 and TRBJ1-1; 7 bases fit TRBD1. Trimming cost V 3 bases and J 1 base; bases outside gene matches: 2. The germline gives CDR1 LNHDA, CDR2 SQIVND (reference sequence). The CDR3 loop spans 14 amino acids. Here the CDR3 reads CASSIRGSNTEAFF. The CDR3 DNA reads as TGTGCCAGTAGTATCAGGGGGTCGAACACTGAAGCTTTCTTT.

The chain carries TRBV7-2 and TRBJ1-5, with D unclear. The germline V gene encodes CDR1 SGHTA and CDR2 FQGNSA. The CDR3 runs to 15 residues. V lost 5 bases and J lost 3, with 14 bases in between. CDR3 nucleotides: TGTGCCAGCAGCCTGGCGGGCACCACCAATCAGCCCCAGCATTTT. This codes for CASSLAGTTNQPQHF.

The genes are TRBV21-1 and TRBJ2-1; TRBD2 reflects the table's D call only, with no check against the DNA. TRBV21-1 is designated a pseudogene. This CDR3 region has 16 residues. CDR3 nucleotide sequence: TGTGCCGGGCTCGTACTATTCGGGGGGCGCTACAATGAGCAGTTCTTC. It yields the protein CAGLVLFGGRYNEQFF.

CDR3 in DNA: TGTGCCAGCTCACCTCTCGCGTTGCACACTGAAGCTTTCTTT. This codes for CASSPLALHTEAFF. This chain links TRBV18 with TRBJ1-1; D not certain. There are 14 residues in the CDR3. V lost 3 bases to trimming and J lost 3 bases, with 11 bases between them. Looked up from germline, CDR1 is KGHSH and CDR2 is LQKENI. The full variable domain, in which reference TRBV18 and TRBJ1-1 provide the parts outside the CDR3, is NAGVMQNPRHLVRRRGQEARLRCSPMKGHSHVYWYRQLPEEGLKFMVYLQKENIIDESGMPKERFSAEFPKEGPSILRIQQVVRGDSAAYFCASSPLALHTEAFFGQGTRLTVV.

The chain has TRBV6-6 and TRBJ2-6, with D unclear. The CDR3 runs 14 residues. Germline V gives CDR1 MNHNY, CDR2 SVGAGI (reference sequence). The germline V and J ends were trimmed by 0 bases and 12 bases, with 12 bases remaining between them. For the CDR3, the DNA is TGTGCCAGCAGTTACTCGGGTCGTCTCGCCGTCCTGACTTTC. It is translated as CASSYSGRLAVLTF.

V usage is TRBV18 and J usage is TRBJ2-7; 7 nucleotides line up with TRBD1. J gave up 2 bases and V 6 bases, and 7 bases lay outside the gene matches. Per germline, CDR1 KGHSH and CDR2 LQKENI. The CDR3 totals 14 residues. In nucleotides, the CDR3 is TGTGCCAGCTCCCTACAAAGGGGGCCCTACGAGCAGTACTTC. This codes for CASSLQRGPYEQYF.

The chain joins TRBV28 to TRBJ1-6, with 9 bases aligning to TRBD1. CDR1 MDHEN and CDR2 SYDVKM come from the germline V gene. This CDR3 region has 15 residues. The ends lost 5 bases at V and 9 bases at J; junction bases unmatched: 8. The CDR3 DNA is TGTGCCAGCAGTAAACGACAGGGGGTAGGTTCACCCCTCCACTTT. It yields the protein CASSKRQGVGSPLHF.

This clone was observed a handful of times. The chain links TRBV10-3 to TRBJ1-1; TRBD1 agrees at 7 bases. The CDR3 covers 13 residues. In germline, CDR1 is ENHRY, CDR2 SYGVKD. J lost 0 bases, V lost 10 bases, and 5 bases had no gene match. The CDR3 sequence is CATGQDVNTEAFF. CDR3 DNA: TGTGCCACCGGACAGGATGTGAACACTGAAGCTTTCTTT.

The V gene is TRBV10-3, the J gene TRBJ2-7, with D possibly matching TRBD2 (6 bases). The CDR3 totals 12 residues. The V gene lost 5 bases and the J gene lost 3 bases, with 8 bases spanning the gap. Germline V gene lookup returns CDR1 ENHRY and CDR2 SYGVKD. The CDR3 reads CAISSGLYEQYF. CDR3 bases: TGTGCCATCAGTTCGGGACTCTACGAGCAGTACTTC.

This rearrangement joins TRBV19 to TRBJ1-1, with D maybe TRBD1 (6 bases). Trimming pared 1 base from V and 5 bases from J, leaving 17 bases between. From germline, CDR1 is LNHDA and CDR2 SQIVND (reference sequence). This CDR3 has 16 amino acids. CDR3 loop: CASSIASRGKGTEAFF. Here the CDR3 DNA reads TGTGCCAGTAGTATAGCCAGCAGGGGAAAGGGAACTGAAGCTTTCTTT.

The chain carries TRBV29-1 and TRBJ2-1, with D unclear. CDR1 and CDR2 (germline): SQVTM, ANQGSEA. V was cut by 6 bases and J by 15 bases, with 27 bases left in between. The CDR3 has 14 residues. The CDR3 DNA follows: TGCAGCGTCGCAACTTTAGGTCCGACCTTATCAACGTTCTTC. It translates to CSVATLGPTLSTFF.

The chain links TRBV11-2 to TRBJ2-1; 8 bases are a match to TRBD1. Trimming at V came to 3 bases and at J to 9 bases, leaving 7 bases not matched to a gene. The germline CDR1 and CDR2 sequences are SGHAT and FQNNGV. This CDR3 spans 14 amino acids. The DNA of the CDR3 is TGTGCCAGCAGCTTTGGGCAGGGGGCGGGTGAGCAGTTCTTC. Amino acid sequence: CASSFGQGAGEQFF.

The V call is TRBV15, the J call TRBJ1-4; D call uncertain. CDR1 LNHNV and CDR2 YYDKDF come from the germline V gene (reference sequence). This CDR3 comprises 15 residues. Trimming stripped 3 bases from V and 7 bases from J, with 15 bases between. In DNA form, the CDR3 reads TGTGCCACCAGCAGGACCCTGGGAGGGAGTGAAAAACTGTTTTTT. This gives the protein CATSRTLGGSEKLFF.

The V gene is TRBV2, the J gene TRBJ1-2; TRBD1 agrees at 7 bases. Germline loops: CDR1 SNHLY, CDR2 FYNNEI. CDR3 size: 13 residues. V lost 6 bases to trimming and J lost 6 bases; unmatched junction nucleotides: 7. The CDR3 bases are TGTGCCAGCAGCCCTCGACAGGGCGATGGCTACACCTTC. Amino acids: CASSPRQGDGYTF.

In this sample, this clone turned up once. V usage is TRBV11-2 and J usage is TRBJ2-3; TRBD1 aligns across 7 bases. Trimming cost V 5 bases and J 1 base; bases outside gene matches: 6. Germline V gene data show CDR1 as SGHAT and CDR2 as FQNNGV. The CDR3 totals 15 residues. The CDR3 here is CASSPNRGRTDTQYF. DNA for the CDR3: TGTGCCAGCAGCCCCAACAGGGGACGCACAGATACGCAGTATTTT.